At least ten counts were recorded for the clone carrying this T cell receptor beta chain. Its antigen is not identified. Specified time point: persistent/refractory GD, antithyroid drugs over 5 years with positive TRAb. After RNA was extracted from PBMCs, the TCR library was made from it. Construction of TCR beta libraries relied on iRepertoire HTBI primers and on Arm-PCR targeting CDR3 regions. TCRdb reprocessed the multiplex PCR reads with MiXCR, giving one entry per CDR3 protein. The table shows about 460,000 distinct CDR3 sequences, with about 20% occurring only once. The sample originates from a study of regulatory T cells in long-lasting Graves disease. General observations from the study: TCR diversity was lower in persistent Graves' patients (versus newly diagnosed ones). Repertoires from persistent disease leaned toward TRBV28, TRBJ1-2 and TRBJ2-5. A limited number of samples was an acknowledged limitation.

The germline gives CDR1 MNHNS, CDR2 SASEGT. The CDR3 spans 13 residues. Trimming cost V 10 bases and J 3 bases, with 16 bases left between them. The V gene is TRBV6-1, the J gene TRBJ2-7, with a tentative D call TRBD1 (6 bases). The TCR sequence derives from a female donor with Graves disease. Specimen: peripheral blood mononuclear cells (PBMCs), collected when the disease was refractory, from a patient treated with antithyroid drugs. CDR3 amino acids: CATSTRGNYEQYF. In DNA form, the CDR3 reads TGTGCCACTTCTACCAGGGGCAACTACGAGCAGTACTTC.